This TCR beta chain was captured by sequencing in a study of blood T cell repertoires in COVID-19. Study-wide background: The United States, Italy and Spain provided the acute and convalescent COVID-19 samples.

Some clones are missing from TCRdb's copy, which holds only in-frame ones; the method was immunoSEQ multiplex PCR. Among about 230,000 clones, 85% were seen once, and the ten largest hold about 0.93%. The junction had 9 bases not matched to a gene; V was cut back by 0 bases and J by 6 bases. The CDR3 totals 18 residues. Germline CDR1 and CDR2: SGHTA and FQGNSA. The sequence came from a man between 40 and 49 years old with acute or convalescent COVID-19. V usage is TRBV7-2 and J usage is TRBJ1-6; 9 nucleotides agree with TRBD1. Sequencing used peripheral blood. In nucleotides, the CDR3 is TGTGCCAGCAGCTTAGCGGGGGCCGGGACAGGGACTAATTCACCCCTCCACTTT. Residues: CASSLAGAGTGTNSPLHF.